The entry that follows covers one T cell receptor (beta chain) sequence. Its antigen remains unidentified. This sample stems from a study of shared clonotypes between healthy human individuals. CD8 cells classed as naive were CD45RO-negative and positively selected for CCR7, excluding terminally differentiated effector memory CD45RA+ cells. Whole-study findings and limits: Unshared clonotypes carried lower generation probabilities than those common to all four donors.

In the original workflow: ImmunoSEQ only sent back junction sequences with no quality scores, so filtering was done differently. Method: immunoSEQ multiplex PCR; TCRdb's copy keeps in-frame clones and lacks some. That table gives V, J and clone size, and the DNA gave D and trimming. The sample lists 500,000 to 700,000 clones; approximately 95% were seen once. The CDR3 covers 15 residues. V dropped 4 bases and J dropped 5; count of bases not matched to a gene: 9. Germline values: CDR1 MGHRA, CDR2 YSYEKL. Sequences were obtained from naive CD8+ T cells sorted from blood. The sequence derives from a woman aged 25-40 years in good health. This chain uses TRBV4-1 with TRBJ2-5, with 8 nucleotides matching TRBD2. CDR3 coding DNA: TGCGCCAGCAGCCCAAGGACGGGAGGGATGGAGACCCAGTACTTC. Translation gives CASSPRTGGMETQYF.